These 21 T cell receptor beta chains share one sample of origin, sequenced in a study of cytomegalovirus exposure and HLA in healthy donors. Both 60 Vbeta primers and 13 Jbeta primers went into the PCR. Profiled with immunoSEQ multiplex PCR; TCRdb holds only in-frame clones, not every one. The sample shows under 150,000 clones, around four fifths of them seen only once. Sequenced sample: PBMCs. The source of these receptors is a boy between 10 and 17 years old in good health and CMV-seronegative.

V and J are TRBV5-1 and TRBJ2-5, with 9 bases aligning to TRBD1. CDR1 is SGHRS and CDR2 is YFSETQ in the germline V gene. This CDR3 has 17 amino acids. V was pared by 4 bases and J by 4 bases, with 14 bases of the junction left unmatched. The CDR3 sequence is CASSPGQGLAARETQYF. The CDR3 DNA sequence: TGCGCCAGCAGCCCGGGACAGGGTCTAGCCGCGCGAGAGACCCAGTACTTC.

This clone was seen only once. This chain connects TRBV5-4 to TRBJ2-7; no clear D gene. The CDR3 contains 15 residues. In germline, CDR1 is SGHNT, CDR2 YYREEE (reference sequence). Trimming stripped 0 bases from V and 0 bases from J, with 10 bases between. DNA for the CDR3: TGTGCCAGCAGCTTGGAGTCGCAGTTCTCCTACGAGCAGTACTTC. Its protein is CASSLESQFSYEQYF.

The V call is TRBV19, the J call TRBJ2-7; TRBD2 aligns across 9 bases. The length of the CDR3 is 13 residues. J was trimmed by 5 bases and V by 6 bases; bases with no gene match: 5. Germline V gene sequence: CDR1 LNHDA, CDR2 SQIVND (reference sequence). In nucleotides, the CDR3 is TGTGCCAGTAGAGGAGCGGGAGGCAACGAGCAGTACTTC. Its translation: CASRGAGGNEQYF.

This clone was seen only once. The gene calls are TRBV6-7 and TRBJ1-2, with 9 bases lining up with TRBD1. TRBV6-7 is reported as an ORF; its role is uncertain. V lost 0 bases, J lost 8 bases, and 16 bases stayed unmatched. The CDR3 contains 18 residues. The CDR3 spells CASSYSAYLTGTGQGYTF. The DNA for the CDR3 is TGTGCCAGCAGTTACTCGGCCTATTTAACAGGGACAGGGCAAGGCTACACCTTC.

The chain couples TRBV9 to TRBJ2-5; TRBD2 matches at 10 bases. The CDR3 has 17 residues. The germline gives CDR1 SGDLS, CDR2 YYNGEE. V was pared by 0 bases and J by 0 bases, with 5 bases of the junction left unmatched. The CDR3 loop reads CASSVAGAGGYQETQYF. CDR3 coding DNA: TGTGCCAGCAGCGTAGCAGGAGCGGGAGGGTACCAAGAGACCCAGTACTTC.

The rearrangement uses TRBV2 and TRBJ1-1; D gene uncertain. V lost 8 bases and J 1 base, leaving 17 bases between the germline ends. The V gene's germline CDR1 is SNHLY and CDR2 FYNNEI. The CDR3 has 15 amino acids. CDR3 in DNA: TGTGCCAGCCCGAGACGGCGGAAGACGAACACTGAAGCTTTCTTT. Translating it yields CASPRRRKTNTEAFF.

The V call is TRBV27, the J call TRBJ2-2, with 8 bases identical to TRBD1. CDR3 length: 15 residues. V was pared by 0 bases and J by 8 bases, with 5 bases of the junction left unmatched. Germline V gives CDR1 MNHEY, CDR2 SMNVEV (reference sequence). The CDR3 loop reads CASSLSPDRVGELFF. Written as DNA, the CDR3 is TGTGCCAGCAGTTTATCCCCGGACAGGGTGGGGGAGCTGTTTTTT.

V is TRBV4-1 and J is TRBJ2-7, with TRBD2 matching over 7 bases. Germline CDR1 and CDR2: MGHRA and YSYEKL. The CDR3 has 15 amino acids. Germline trimming cut 0 bases from V and 1 base from J; bases unmatched to any gene: 3. The CDR3 protein is CASSQEQRESYEQYF. CDR3 DNA: TGCGCCAGCAGCCAAGAACAGCGGGAATCCTACGAGCAGTACTTC.

The CDR3 coding sequence is TGTGCCAGCAGTCCAAAGACAGGAAATAATTCACCCCTCCACTTT. Translating gives CASSPKTGNNSPLHF. The V and J genes are TRBV7-2 and TRBJ1-6; TRBD1 is a possible D gene (6 bases). Trimming removed 6 bases at V and 5 bases at J, with 14 bases between. Germline V gene sequence: CDR1 SGHTA, CDR2 FQGNSA. The CDR3 consists of 15 residues.

This rearrangement joins TRBV7-2 to TRBJ2-2; no definite D call. Germline V gives CDR1 SGHTA, CDR2 FQGNSA. The CDR3 runs 14 residues. With 1 base removed from V and 4 bases from J, the gap between germline ends came to 7 bases. CDR3 DNA: TGTGCCAGCAGCTTAGTGCAGGTCACCGGGGAGCTGTTTTTT. It codes for CASSLVQVTGELFF.

The chain links TRBV7-9 to TRBJ1-3; D is unresolved. Germline values: CDR1 SEHNR, CDR2 FQNEAQ (reference sequence). The ends were cut back, 6 bases at V and 0 bases at J, with 12 bases in the middle. This CDR3 comprises 15 residues. The CDR3 nucleotides are TGTGCCAGCAGTCGAGAGGGAGCCTCTGGAAACACCATATATTTT. Translating it yields CASSREGASGNTIYF.

As for this clone: A read error may produce the germline difference seen at one junction end. The chain uses TRBV4-2 and TRBJ2-1; 10 bases map to TRBD2. The length of the CDR3 is 13 residues. CDR1 and CDR2 (germline): LGHNA, YNFKEQ. The CDR3 region has the DNA TGTGCCAGCAGCCAAGATGGACTAGCGGAGCGGTTCTTC. Translated: CASSQDGLAERFF.

The CDR3 DNA reads as TGTGCCAGCAGCATTGGGGCGGGGGGTATCAACGAGCAGTACTTC. Translated: CASSIGAGGINEQYF. J is TRBJ2-7 and V is TRBV11-2; 8 nucleotides agree with TRBD2. The CDR3 has 15 amino acids. Germline V CDR1 and CDR2: SGHAT, FQNNGV. V was clipped by 5 bases and J by 5 bases; unmatched bases: 11. Supplemented by reference TRBV11-2 and TRBJ2-7, the full variable domain reads EAGVAQSPRYKIIEKRQSVAFWCNPISGHATLYWYQQILGQGPKLLIQFQNNGVVDDSQLPKDRFSAERLKGVDSTLKIQPAKLEDSAVYLCASSIGAGGINEQYFGPGTRLTVT.

This chain connects TRBV5-6 to TRBJ2-7; 11 nucleotides match TRBD1. Losses at the gene ends were 4 bases for V and 5 bases for J; bases not matched to a gene: 8. From germline, CDR1 is SGHDT and CDR2 YYEEEE. The CDR3 loop spans 15 amino acids. The CDR3 DNA reads as TGTGCCAGCAGCCAGGACAGGGGGCTGTGGGACGAGCAGTACTTC. Translating it yields CASSQDRGLWDEQYF.

V gene TRBV7-8 combines with J gene TRBJ1-4; D is undetermined. With 1 base removed from V and 0 bases from J, the gap between germline ends came to 6 bases. This CDR3 spans 15 amino acids. Germline assignment: CDR1 SGHVS and CDR2 FQNEAQ. Written as DNA, the CDR3 is TGTGCCAGCAGCTTAGACGGGACAACTAATGAAAAACTGTTTTTT. Translated: CASSLDGTTNEKLFF. The variable domain in full, completed from reference TRBV7-8 and TRBJ1-4, reads GAGVSQSPRYKVAKRGQDVALRCDPISGHVSLFWYQQALGQGPEFLTYFQNEAQLDKSGLPSDRFFAERPEGSVSTLKIQRTQQEDSAVYLCASSLDGTTNEKLFFGSGTQLSVL.

The rearrangement joins TRBV12-5 to TRBJ2-3; TRBD1 is a possible D gene (5 bases). With 3 bases removed from V and 5 bases from J, the gap between germline ends came to 18 bases. Germline V gives CDR1 LGHNT, CDR2 FRNRAP. The CDR3 runs to 16 residues. Written as DNA, the CDR3 is TGTGCTAGTGGTTTATCCCCTTCGGACCAGGGAGATACGCAGTATTTT. Residues: CASGLSPSDQGDTQYF.

This chain uses TRBV29-1 with TRBJ1-1; possible D gene TRBD1, 5 bases. The ends were cut back, 4 bases at V and 6 bases at J, with 6 bases in the middle. Looked up from germline, CDR1 is SQVTM and CDR2 is ANQGSEA. The CDR3 has 10 residues. The CDR3 is CSVGGAEAFF. The CDR3 DNA reads TGCAGCGTTGGGGGGGCTGAAGCTTTCTTT.

J is TRBJ2-7 and V is TRBV30; 10 bases line up with TRBD1. CDR3 length equals 13 residues. J was trimmed by 7 bases and V by 5 bases; bases with no gene match: 8. Germline lookup yields CDR1 GTSNPN and CDR2 SVGIG (reference sequence). The CDR3 sequence is CAWWDRGLGEQYF. CDR3 bases: TGTGCCTGGTGGGACAGGGGTCTGGGTGAGCAGTACTTC. The whole variable domain, remainder taken from reference TRBV30 and TRBJ2-7, is SQTIHQWPATLVQPVGSPLSLECTVEGTSNPNLYWYRQAAGRGLQLLFYSVGIGQISSEVPQNLSASRPQDRQFILSSKKLLLSDSGFYLCAWWDRGLGEQYFGPGTRLTVT.

This rearrangement joins TRBV7-9 to TRBJ2-5, with TRBD1 as a possible D gene (6 bases). V was shortened by 5 bases and J by 5 bases, with 9 bases between the two germline ends. The germline gives CDR1 SEHNR, CDR2 FQNEAQ (reference sequence). This CDR3 spans 12 amino acids. CDR3 region: CASSPQGETQYF. CDR3 in DNA: TGTGCCAGCAGCCCGCAGGGGGAGACCCAGTACTTC.

The chain joins TRBV19 to TRBJ1-1; D ambiguous. V was clipped by 5 bases and J by 4 bases, with 11 bases between them. The CDR3 is made up of 13 amino acids. The V gene's germline CDR1 is LNHDA and CDR2 SQIVND (reference sequence). CDR3 sequence: CASSPVGSTEAFF. The DNA for the CDR3 is TGTGCCAGTAGTCCCGTGGGGAGCACTGAAGCTTTCTTT.

The gene calls are TRBV2 and TRBJ2-5, with D hard to call. V was clipped by 3 bases and J by 1 base, with 6 bases between them. The CDR3 is 13 amino acids. The germline CDR1 and CDR2 sequences are SNHLY and FYNNEI. CDR3 loop: CASSDTTQETQYF. The CDR3 DNA reads as TGTGCCAGCAGTGACACAACCCAAGAGACCCAGTACTTC.